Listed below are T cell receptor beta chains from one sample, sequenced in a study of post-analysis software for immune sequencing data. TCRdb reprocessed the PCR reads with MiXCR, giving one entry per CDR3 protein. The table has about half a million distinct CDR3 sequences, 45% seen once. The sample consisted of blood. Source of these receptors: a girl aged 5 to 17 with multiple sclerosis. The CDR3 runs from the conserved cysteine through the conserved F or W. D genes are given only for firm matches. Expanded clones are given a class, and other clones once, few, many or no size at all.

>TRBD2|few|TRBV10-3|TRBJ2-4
CAISERTSDKGVIQYF
TGTGCCATCAGTGAGCGGACTAGCGACAAGGGAGTCATTCAGTACTTC
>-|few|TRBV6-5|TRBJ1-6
CASSSEDGDNSPLHF
TGTGCCAGCAGTTCCGAGGACGGAGATAATTCACCCCTCCACTTT
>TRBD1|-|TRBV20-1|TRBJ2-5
CSARDRVGEQYF
TGCAGTGCTAGGGACAGGGTCGGGGAGCAGTACTTC
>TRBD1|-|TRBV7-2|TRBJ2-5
CASSPRQGRETQYF
TGTGCCAGCAGCCCAAGACAGGGTCGGGAGACCCAGTACTTC
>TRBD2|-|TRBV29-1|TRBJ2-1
CSVPWREGLGEQFF
TGCAGCGTCCCCTGGCGGGAGGGCCTCGGGGAGCAGTTCTTC
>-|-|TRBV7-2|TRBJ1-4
CASSAQGSHNEKLFF
TGTGCCAGCAGCGCGCAGGGAAGCCATAATGAAAAACTGTTTTTT
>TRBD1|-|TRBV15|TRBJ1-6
CATSPDRGQNSPLHF
TGTGCCACCAGCCCGGACAGGGGGCAGAATTCACCCCTCCACTTT
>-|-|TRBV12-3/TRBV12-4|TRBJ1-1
CASSLNHRAVTEAFF
TGTGCCAGCAGTTTAAACCATCGAGCGGTGACTGAAGCTTTCTTT
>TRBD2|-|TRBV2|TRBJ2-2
CASGRGTGELFF
TGTGCCAGCGGGAGGGGCACCGGGGAGCTGTTTTTT
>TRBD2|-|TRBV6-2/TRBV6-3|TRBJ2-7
CASSYPRLAGVHEQYF
TGTGCCAGCAGTTACCCTCGACTAGCGGGAGTCCACGAGCAGTACTTC
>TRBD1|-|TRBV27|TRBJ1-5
CASSPRQGSGAQHF
TGTGCCAGCAGTCCTCGACAGGGCTCCGGGGCCCAGCATTTT
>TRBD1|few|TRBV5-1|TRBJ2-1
CASSIGTADNEQFF
TGCGCCAGCAGCATCGGGACAGCTGACAATGAGCAGTTCTTC
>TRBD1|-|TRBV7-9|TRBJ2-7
CASSGHGQGDSYEQYF
TGTGCCAGCAGCGGACATGGACAGGGAGATTCCTACGAGCAGTACTTC
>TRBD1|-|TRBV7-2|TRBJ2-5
CASSSPTGIETQYF
TGTGCCAGCAGCTCGCCGACAGGGATTGAGACCCAGTACTTC
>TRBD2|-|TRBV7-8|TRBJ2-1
CASSPTGLGGTKQFF
TGTGCCAGCAGTCCTACGGGACTAGGAGGCACTAAGCAGTTCTTC
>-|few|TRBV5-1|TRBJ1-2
CASSLEGHGYTF
TGCGCCAGCAGCTTGGAGGGGCATGGCTACACCTTC
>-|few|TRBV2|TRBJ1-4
CASSEVGEKLFF
TGTGCCAGCAGTGAAGTCGGAGAAAAACTGTTTTTT
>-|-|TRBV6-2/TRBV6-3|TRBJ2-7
CSSSSPGPTYEQYF
TGTTCCAGCAGTTCCCCGGGACCAACCTACGAGCAGTACTTC
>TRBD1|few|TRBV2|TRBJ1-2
CASSRQGGYGYTF
TGTGCCAGCAGTCGACAGGGGGGGTATGGCTACACCTTC
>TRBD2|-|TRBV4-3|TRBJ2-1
CASSQGYRSGLDEQFF
TGCGCCAGCAGCCAGGGTTACCGTAGCGGGCTAGATGAGCAGTTCTTC
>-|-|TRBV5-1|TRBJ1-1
CASKAGSNTEAFF
TGCGCCAGCAAGGCAGGGTCTAACACTGAAGCTTTCTTT
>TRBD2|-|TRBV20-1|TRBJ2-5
CSALMPSGQETQYF
TGCAGTGCCCTAATGCCTAGCGGCCAAGAGACCCAGTACTTC
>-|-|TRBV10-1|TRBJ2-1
CASSPPGEETQFF
TGCGCCAGCAGTCCCCCCGGTGAAGAGACCCAGTTCTTC
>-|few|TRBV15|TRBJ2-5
CATSRDKMSGDQYF
TGTGCCACCAGCAGAGATAAGATGAGTGGAGACCAGTACTTC
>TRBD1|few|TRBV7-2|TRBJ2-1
CASSLAETGDEQFF
TGTGCCAGCAGCTTAGCTGAGACAGGGGATGAGCAGTTCTTC
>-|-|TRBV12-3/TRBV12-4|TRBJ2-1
CASSRTRDEQFF
TGTGCCAGCAGTCGCACTAGAGATGAGCAGTTCTTC
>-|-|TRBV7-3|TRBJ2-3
CASGSSVGDTQYF
TGTGCCAGCGGATCTAGCGTAGGAGATACGCAGTATTTT
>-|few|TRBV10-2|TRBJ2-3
CASSEKTDTQYF
TGCGCCAGCAGTGAAAAAACAGATACGCAGTATTTT
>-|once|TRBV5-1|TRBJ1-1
CASSLAVENTEAFF
TGCGCCAGCAGCTTGGCCGTCGAGAACACTGAAGCTTTCTTT